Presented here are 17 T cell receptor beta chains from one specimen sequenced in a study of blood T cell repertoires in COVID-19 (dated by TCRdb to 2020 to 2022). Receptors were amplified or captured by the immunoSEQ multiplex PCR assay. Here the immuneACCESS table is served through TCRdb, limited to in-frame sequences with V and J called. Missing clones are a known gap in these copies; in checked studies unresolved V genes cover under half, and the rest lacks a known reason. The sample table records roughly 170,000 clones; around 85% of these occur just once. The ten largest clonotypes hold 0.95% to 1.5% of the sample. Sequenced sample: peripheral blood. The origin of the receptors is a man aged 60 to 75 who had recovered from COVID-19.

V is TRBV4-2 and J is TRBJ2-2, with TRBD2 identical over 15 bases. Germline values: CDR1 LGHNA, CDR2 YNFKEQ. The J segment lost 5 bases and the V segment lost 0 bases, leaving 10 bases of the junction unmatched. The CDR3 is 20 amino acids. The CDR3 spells CASSQDGLAGGPEETGELFF. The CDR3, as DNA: TGTGCCAGCAGCCAAGATGGACTAGCGGGGGGGCCAGAGGAAACCGGGGAGCTGTTTTTT.

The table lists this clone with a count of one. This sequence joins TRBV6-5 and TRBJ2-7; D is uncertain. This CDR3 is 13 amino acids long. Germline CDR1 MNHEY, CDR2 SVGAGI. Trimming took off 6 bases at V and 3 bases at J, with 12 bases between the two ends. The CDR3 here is CASRTQAFYEQYF. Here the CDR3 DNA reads TGTGCCAGCAGAACCCAGGCCTTCTACGAGCAGTACTTC.

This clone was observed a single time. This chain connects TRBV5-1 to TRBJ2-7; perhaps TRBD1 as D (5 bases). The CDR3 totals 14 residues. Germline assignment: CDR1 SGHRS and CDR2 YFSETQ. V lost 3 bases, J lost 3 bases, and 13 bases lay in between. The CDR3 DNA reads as TGCGCCAGCAGCTCGCAAGGGGCAAACTACGAGCAGTACTTC. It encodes CASSSQGANYEQYF. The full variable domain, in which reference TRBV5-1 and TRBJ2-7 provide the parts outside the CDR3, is KAGVTQTPRYLIKTRGQQVTLSCSPISGHRSVSWYQQTPGQGLQFLFEYFSETQRNKGNFPGRFSGRQFSNSRSEMNVSTLELGDSALYLCASSSQGANYEQYFGPGTRLTVT.

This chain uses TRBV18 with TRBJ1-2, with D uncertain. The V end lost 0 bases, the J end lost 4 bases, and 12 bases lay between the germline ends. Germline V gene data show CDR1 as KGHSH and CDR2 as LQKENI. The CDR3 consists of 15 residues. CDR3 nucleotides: TGTGCCAGCTCACCACCAGGAGACTCGGGCTATGGCTACACCTTC. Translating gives CASSPPGDSGYGYTF.

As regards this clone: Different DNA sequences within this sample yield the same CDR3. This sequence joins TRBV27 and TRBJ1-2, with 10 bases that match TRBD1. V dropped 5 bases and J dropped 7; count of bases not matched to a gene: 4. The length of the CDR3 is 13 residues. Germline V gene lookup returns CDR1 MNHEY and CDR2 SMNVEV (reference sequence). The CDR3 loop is CASSRQGASGYTF. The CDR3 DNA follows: TGTGCCAGCAGTCGACAGGGGGCGAGTGGCTACACCTTC.

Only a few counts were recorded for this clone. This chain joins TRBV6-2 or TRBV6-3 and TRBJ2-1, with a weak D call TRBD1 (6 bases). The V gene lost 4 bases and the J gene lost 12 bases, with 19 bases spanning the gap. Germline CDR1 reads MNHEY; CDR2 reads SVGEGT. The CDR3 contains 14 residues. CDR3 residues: CASSSGQPPLRQFF. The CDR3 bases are TGTGCCAGCAGTTCGGGACAACCGCCCTTAAGGCAGTTCTTC.

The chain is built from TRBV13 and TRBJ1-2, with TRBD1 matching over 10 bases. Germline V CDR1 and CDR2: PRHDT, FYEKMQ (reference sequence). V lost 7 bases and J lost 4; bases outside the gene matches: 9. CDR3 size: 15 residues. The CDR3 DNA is TGTGCCAGCAACAAGGGACAGGGGCGCGCCTATGGCTACACCTTC. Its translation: CASNKGQGRAYGYTF.

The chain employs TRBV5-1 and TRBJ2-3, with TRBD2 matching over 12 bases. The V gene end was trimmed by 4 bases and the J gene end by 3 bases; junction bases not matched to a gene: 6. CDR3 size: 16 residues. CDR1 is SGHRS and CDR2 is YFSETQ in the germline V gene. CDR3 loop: CASSVTSGGRTDTQYF. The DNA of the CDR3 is TGCGCCAGCAGCGTCACTAGCGGGGGGCGGACAGATACGCAGTATTTT. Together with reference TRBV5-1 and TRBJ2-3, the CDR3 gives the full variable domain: KAGVTQTPRYLIKTRGQQVTLSCSPISGHRSVSWYQQTPGQGLQFLFEYFSETQRNKGNFPGRFSGRQFSNSRSEMNVSTLELGDSALYLCASSVTSGGRTDTQYFGPGTRLTVL.

The CDR3: CASSFSLLGSGNTIYF. The CDR3 coding sequence is TGTGCCAGCAGCTTTTCACTTCTCGGCTCTGGAAACACCATATATTTT. The J gene is TRBJ1-3, the V gene TRBV7-6; D call uncertain. CDR1 and CDR2 (germline): SGHVS, FNYEAQ. The germline V and J ends were trimmed by 3 bases and 0 bases, with 12 bases remaining between them. This CDR3 contains 16 residues.

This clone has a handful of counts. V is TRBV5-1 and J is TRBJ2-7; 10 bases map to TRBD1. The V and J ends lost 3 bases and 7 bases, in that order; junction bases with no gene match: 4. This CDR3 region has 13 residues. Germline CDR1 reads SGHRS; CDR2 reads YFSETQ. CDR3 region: CASSSGQGKEQYF. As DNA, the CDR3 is TGCGCCAGCAGCTCGGGACAGGGGAAGGAGCAGTACTTC.

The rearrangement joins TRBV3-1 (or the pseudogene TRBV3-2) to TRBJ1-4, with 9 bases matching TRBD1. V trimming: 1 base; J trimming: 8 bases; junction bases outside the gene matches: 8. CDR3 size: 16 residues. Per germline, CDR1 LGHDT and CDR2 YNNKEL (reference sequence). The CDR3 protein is CASSQGVGQGWEKLFF. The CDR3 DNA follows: TGTGCCAGCAGCCAAGGGGTCGGACAGGGGTGGGAAAAACTGTTTTTT.

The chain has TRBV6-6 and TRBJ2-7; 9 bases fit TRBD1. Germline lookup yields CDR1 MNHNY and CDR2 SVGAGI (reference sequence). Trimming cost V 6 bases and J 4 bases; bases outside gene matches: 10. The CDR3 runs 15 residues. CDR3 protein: CASSPVRDRAYEQYF. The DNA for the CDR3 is TGTGCCAGCAGCCCCGTCCGGGACAGGGCATACGAGCAGTACTTC.

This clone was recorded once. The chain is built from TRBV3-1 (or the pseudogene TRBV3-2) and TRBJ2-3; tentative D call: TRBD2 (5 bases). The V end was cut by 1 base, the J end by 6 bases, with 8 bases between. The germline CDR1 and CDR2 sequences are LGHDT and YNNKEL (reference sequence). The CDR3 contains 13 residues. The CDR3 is CASSQGRGDTQYF. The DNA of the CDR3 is TGTGCCAGCAGCCAAGGTCGCGGGGATACGCAGTATTTT.

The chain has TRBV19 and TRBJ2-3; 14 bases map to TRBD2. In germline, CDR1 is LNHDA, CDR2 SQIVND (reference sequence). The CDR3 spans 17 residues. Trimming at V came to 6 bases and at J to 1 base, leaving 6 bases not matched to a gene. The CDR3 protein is CASRPGTSGGGTDTQYF. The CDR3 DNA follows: TGTGCCAGTAGGCCCGGGACTAGCGGGGGTGGCACAGATACGCAGTATTTT.

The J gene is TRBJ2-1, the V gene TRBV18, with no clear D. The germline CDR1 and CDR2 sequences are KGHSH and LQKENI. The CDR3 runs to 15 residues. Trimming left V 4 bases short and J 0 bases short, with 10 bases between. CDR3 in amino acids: CASSLSADSYNEQFF. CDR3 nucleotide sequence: TGTGCCAGCTCACTCAGCGCTGACTCCTACAATGAGCAGTTCTTC.

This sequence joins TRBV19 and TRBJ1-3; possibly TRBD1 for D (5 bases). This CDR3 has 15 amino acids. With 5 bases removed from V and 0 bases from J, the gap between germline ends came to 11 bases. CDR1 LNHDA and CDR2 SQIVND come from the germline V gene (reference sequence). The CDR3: CASSQGGLSGNTIYF. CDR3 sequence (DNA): TGTGCCAGTAGTCAGGGAGGCCTCTCTGGAAACACCATATATTTT.

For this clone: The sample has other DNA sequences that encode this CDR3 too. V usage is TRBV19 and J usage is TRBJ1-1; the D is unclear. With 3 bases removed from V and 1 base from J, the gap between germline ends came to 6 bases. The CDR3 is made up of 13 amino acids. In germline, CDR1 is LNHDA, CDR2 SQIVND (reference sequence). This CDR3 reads CASSIRGNTEAFF. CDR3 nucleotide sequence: TGTGCCAGTAGTATTCGAGGGAACACTGAAGCTTTCTTT.